The sequence of this T cell receptor (beta chain) was determined in a study of beta chain features in type 1 diabetes. Study findings and constraints: Healthy donors had naive, central memory and Treg TCRB repertoires that appeared less similar than those seen among patients. Patients with Type 1 diabetes showed moderately but significantly shorter TCRB CDR3s in all four CD4+ subsets.

The isolated RNA, all of it, was reverse transcribed, so expressed TCRB transcripts were what got sequenced. An average approximately 4 million reads came from naive, central memory and regulatory T cell samples. The data were produced by immunoSEQ multiplex PCR, yet TCRdb's version contains in-frame clones alone and is incomplete. Of about 290,000 clones listed, 8% are singletons. Sorting based on CD45RO/CCR7/CD25/CD127/CD95/CD27 separated CD4+ naive, central memory, regulatory and stem cell-like memory cells. CDR1 is SGHTA, CDR2 FQGNSA, per germline. The CDR3 length is 14 residues. The ends lost 3 bases at V and 8 bases at J; junction bases unmatched: 7. The table lists this clone with a few counts. Antigen specificity is unknown.

The sequence derives from a woman under 30 in good health. The specimen was central memory CD4+ T cells from blood. The chain has TRBV7-2 and TRBJ2-1; 7 positions match TRBD2. The CDR3 DNA reads TGTGCCAGCAGCTTCTCACTAGCGTTGGATGAGCAGTTCTTC. Amino acids: CASSFSLALDEQFF.